This passage covers 13 T cell receptor beta chains from one sample sequenced in a study of blood T cell repertoires in COVID-19. Sequencing used immunoSEQ multiplex PCR; TCRdb keeps in-frame clones, though not all of them. The sample yields 350,000 to 400,000 clones, 91% seen once. Material: PBMCs or T cells enriched from blood (not recorded which). These receptors were obtained from a woman aged 40 to 49 who had been exposed to COVID-19.

The chain has TRBV5-1 and TRBJ2-7, with 7 bases fitting TRBD1. CDR3 size: 16 residues. CDR1 and CDR2 from the germline V gene are SGHRS and YFSETQ. The trim removed 6 bases at V and 0 bases at J, leaving 12 bases unmatched. CDR3 nucleotide sequence: TGCGCCAGCACCCTTTCAGGGGGACAGATCTCCTACGAGCAGTACTTC. Translating gives CASTLSGGQISYEQYF.

The chain couples TRBV7-9 to TRBJ1-1; 7 nucleotides align to TRBD1. V trimming: 4 bases; J trimming: 1 base; junction bases outside the gene matches: 3. In germline, CDR1 is SEHNR, CDR2 FQNEAQ (reference sequence). CDR3 length: 14 residues. The CDR3: CASSWDSRNTEAFF. DNA of the CDR3: TGTGCCAGCAGCTGGGACAGTAGGAACACTGAAGCTTTCTTT.

The J gene is TRBJ2-3, the V gene TRBV2; D might be TRBD1 (5 bases). Trimming cost V 3 bases and J 0 bases, with 10 bases left between them. From germline, CDR1 is SNHLY and CDR2 FYNNEI. The CDR3 extends over 15 amino acids. The CDR3 protein is CASSDRAGSTDTQYF. In DNA, the CDR3 is TGTGCCAGCAGTGATCGGGCAGGGAGCACAGATACGCAGTATTTT.

This chain links TRBV27 with TRBJ1-1; 7 nucleotides match TRBD1. The CDR3 is 13 residues long. Unmatched junction bases numbered 6, after V lost 3 bases and J lost 8 bases. The germline gives CDR1 MNHEY, CDR2 SMNVEV (reference sequence). The DNA for the CDR3 is TGTGCCAGCAGTTTCCGGGACAGTTTCGAAGCTTTCTTT. Encoded protein: CASSFRDSFEAFF.

The chain carries TRBV6-1 and TRBJ2-3; 9 bases are shared with TRBD1. CDR1 is MNHNS, CDR2 SASEGT, per germline. CDR3 length equals 18 residues. The trim removed 2 bases at V and 4 bases at J, leaving 13 bases unmatched. CDR3 coding DNA: TGTGCCAGCAGTGAATTTTTTTTTGCAGGACAGGGGCCAGATACGCAGTATTTT. This codes for CASSEFFFAGQGPDTQYF.

The rearrangement joins TRBV18 to TRBJ1-1; D may be TRBD1 (5 bases). Trimming took off 4 bases at V and 7 bases at J, with 19 bases between the two ends. Germline loops: CDR1 KGHSH, CDR2 LQKENI. The CDR3 totals 15 residues. The CDR3 DNA sequence: TGTGCCAGCTCACGGTCAGGGATTACCTCATTTGAAGCTTTCTTT. It encodes CASSRSGITSFEAFF.

Notes on this clone: Other nucleotide sequences in the sample specify the same CDR3. J is TRBJ1-1 and V is TRBV18; possibly TRBD1 for D (5 bases). The germline gives CDR1 KGHSH, CDR2 LQKENI. Trimming pared 6 bases from V and 1 base from J, leaving 6 bases between. This CDR3 has 12 amino acids. This CDR3 is CASSTGNTEAFF. CDR3 nucleotide sequence: TGTGCCAGCTCCACAGGGAACACTGAAGCTTTCTTT.

The chain is built from TRBV6-5 and TRBJ1-5; 8 bases agree with TRBD1. Germline V lookup: CDR1 MNHEY, CDR2 SVGAGI. V shed 8 bases, J shed 3 bases, and the junction held 9 bases outside the gene matches. The CDR3 has 15 residues. The CDR3 sequence is CASGRDRFYNQPQHF. In nucleotides, the CDR3 is TGTGCCAGCGGGCGGGACAGGTTTTACAATCAGCCCCAGCATTTT.

V is TRBV20-1 and J is TRBJ1-1; D gene ambiguous. The CDR3 runs 15 residues. CDR1 DFQATT and CDR2 SNEGSKA come from the germline V gene (reference sequence). V was pared by 3 bases and J by 0 bases, with 14 bases between. The DNA of the CDR3 is TGCAGTGCTAGTGTAACGGACTTTATGAACACTGAAGCTTTCTTT. It yields the protein CSASVTDFMNTEAFF.

This rearrangement joins TRBV3-1 (or the pseudogene TRBV3-2) to TRBJ2-5; 9 bases line up with TRBD2. The trim removed 4 bases at V and 3 bases at J, leaving 9 bases unmatched. The V gene's germline CDR1 is LGHDT and CDR2 YNNKEL (reference sequence). This CDR3 spans 16 amino acids. As DNA, the CDR3 is TGTGCCAGCAGCCCACTTCGCGGGGGGGCGGAAGAGACCCAGTACTTC. This sequence encodes CASSPLRGGAEETQYF.

The chain has TRBV6-4 and TRBJ1-1, with D perhaps TRBD1 (6 bases). V shed 6 bases and J shed 2 bases, with 10 bases lying between them. Germline lookup yields CDR1 MRHNA and CDR2 SNTAGT. The CDR3 loop spans 13 amino acids. The CDR3 sequence is CASRKQGNTEAFF. CDR3 bases: TGTGCCAGCAGAAAACAGGGAAACACTGAAGCTTTCTTT.

The V gene is TRBV15, the J gene TRBJ2-4; the match to TRBD1 covers 7 bases. CDR3 size: 13 residues. V was pared by 2 bases and J by 16 bases, with 11 bases of the junction left unmatched. Per the germline V gene, CDR1 is LNHNV and CDR2 is YYDKDF (reference sequence). Written as DNA, the CDR3 is TGTGCCACCAGCAGAACCCGGGACAGACCCCTCTACTTC. Translation: CATSRTRDRPLYF.

The J gene is TRBJ1-6, the V gene TRBV7-9; the match to TRBD1 covers 10 bases. Germline lookup yields CDR1 SEHNR and CDR2 FQNEAQ (reference sequence). This CDR3 has 16 amino acids. J was trimmed by 9 bases and V by 0 bases; bases with no gene match: 5. In DNA, the CDR3 is TGTGCCAGCAGCTTAGCCCTCGACAGGGGGCGTTCACCCCTCCACTTT. Residues: CASSLALDRGRSPLHF.